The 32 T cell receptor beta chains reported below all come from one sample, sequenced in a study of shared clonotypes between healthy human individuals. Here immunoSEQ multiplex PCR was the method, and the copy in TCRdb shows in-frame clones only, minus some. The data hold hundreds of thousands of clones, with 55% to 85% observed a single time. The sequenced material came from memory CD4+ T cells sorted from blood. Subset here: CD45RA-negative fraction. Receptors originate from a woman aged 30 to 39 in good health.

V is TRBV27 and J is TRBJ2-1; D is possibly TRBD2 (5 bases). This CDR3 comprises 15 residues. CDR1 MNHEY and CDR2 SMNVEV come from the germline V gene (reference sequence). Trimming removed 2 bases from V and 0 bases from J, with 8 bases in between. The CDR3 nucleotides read TGTGCCAGCAGTTTACCGGGGAGCTCCTACAATGAGCAGTTCTTC. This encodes CASSLPGSSYNEQFF.

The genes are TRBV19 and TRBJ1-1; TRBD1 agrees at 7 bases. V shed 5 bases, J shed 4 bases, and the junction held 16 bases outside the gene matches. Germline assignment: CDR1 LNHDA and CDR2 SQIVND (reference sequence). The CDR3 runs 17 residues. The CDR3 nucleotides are TGTGCCAGTAGTGTAACCCTCTCTCAACAGGGGACCACTGAAGCTTTCTTT. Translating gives CASSVTLSQQGTTEAFF.

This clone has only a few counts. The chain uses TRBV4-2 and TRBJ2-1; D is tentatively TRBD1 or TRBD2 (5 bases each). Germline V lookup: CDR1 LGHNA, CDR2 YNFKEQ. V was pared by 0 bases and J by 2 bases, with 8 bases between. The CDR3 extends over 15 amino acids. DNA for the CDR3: TGTGCCAGCAGCCAAGAAAGGGGACCCTACAATGAGCAGTTCTTC. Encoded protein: CASSQERGPYNEQFF.

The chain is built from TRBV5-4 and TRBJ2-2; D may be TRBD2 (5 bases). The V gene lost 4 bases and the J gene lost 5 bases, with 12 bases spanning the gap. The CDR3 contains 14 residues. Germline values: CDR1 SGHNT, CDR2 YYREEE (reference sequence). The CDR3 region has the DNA TGTGCCAGCAGCCCCGGGATCCATACCGGGGAGCTGTTTTTT. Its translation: CASSPGIHTGELFF.

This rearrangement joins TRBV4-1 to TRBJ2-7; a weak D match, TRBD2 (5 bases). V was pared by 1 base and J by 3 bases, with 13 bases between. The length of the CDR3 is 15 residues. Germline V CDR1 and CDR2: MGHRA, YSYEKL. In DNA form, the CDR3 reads TGCGCCAGCAGCCAAGGTCGGGGAGACCTCTACGAGCAGTACTTC. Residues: CASSQGRGDLYEQYF.

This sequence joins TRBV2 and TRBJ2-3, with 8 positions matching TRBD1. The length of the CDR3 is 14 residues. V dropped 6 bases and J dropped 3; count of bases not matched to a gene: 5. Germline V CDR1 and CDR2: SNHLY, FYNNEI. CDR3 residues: CASRRTGRTDTQYF. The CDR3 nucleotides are TGTGCCAGCAGAAGGACAGGGAGGACAGATACGCAGTATTTT.

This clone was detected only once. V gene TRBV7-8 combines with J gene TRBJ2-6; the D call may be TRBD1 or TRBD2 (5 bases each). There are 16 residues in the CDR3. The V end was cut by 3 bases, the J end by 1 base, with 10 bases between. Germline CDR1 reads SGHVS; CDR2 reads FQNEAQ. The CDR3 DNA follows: TGTGCCAGCAGCTTTGTGTGGGGGTCTGGGGCCAACGTCCTGACTTTC. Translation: CASSFVWGSGANVLTF.

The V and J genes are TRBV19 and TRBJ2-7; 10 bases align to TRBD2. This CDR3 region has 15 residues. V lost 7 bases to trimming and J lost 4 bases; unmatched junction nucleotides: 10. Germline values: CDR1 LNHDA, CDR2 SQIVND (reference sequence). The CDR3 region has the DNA TGTGCCAGTAAAAGCGGGAGGGCCAAGCGTTACGAGCAGTACTTC. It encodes CASKSGRAKRYEQYF.

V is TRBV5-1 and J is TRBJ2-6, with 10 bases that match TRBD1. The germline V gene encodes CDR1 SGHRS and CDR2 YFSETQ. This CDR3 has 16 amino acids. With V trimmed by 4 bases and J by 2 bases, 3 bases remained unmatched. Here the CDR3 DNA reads TGCGCCAGCAGCCCGGACAGGGGGGCTGGGGCCAACGTCCTGACTTTC. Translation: CASSPDRGAGANVLTF. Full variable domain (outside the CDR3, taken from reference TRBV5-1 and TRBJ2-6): KAGVTQTPRYLIKTRGQQVTLSCSPISGHRSVSWYQQTPGQGLQFLFEYFSETQRNKGNFPGRFSGRQFSNSRSEMNVSTLELGDSALYLCASSPDRGAGANVLTFGAGSRLTVL.

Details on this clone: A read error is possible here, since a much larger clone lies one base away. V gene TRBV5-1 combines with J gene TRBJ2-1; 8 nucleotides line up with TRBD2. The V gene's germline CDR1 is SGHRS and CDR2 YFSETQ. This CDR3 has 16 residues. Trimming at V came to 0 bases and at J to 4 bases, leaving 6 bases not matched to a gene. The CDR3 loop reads CASSLDWAGGYNEQFF. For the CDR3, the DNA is TGCGCCAGCAGCTTGGACTGGGCGGGAGGATACAATGAGCAGTTCTTC. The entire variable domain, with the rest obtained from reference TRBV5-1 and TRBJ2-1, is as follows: KAGVTQTPRYLIKTRGQQVTLSCSPISGHRSVSWYQQTPGQGLQFLFEYFSETQRNKGNFPGRFSGRQFSNSRSEMNVSTLELGDSALYLCASSLDWAGGYNEQFFGPGTRLTVL.

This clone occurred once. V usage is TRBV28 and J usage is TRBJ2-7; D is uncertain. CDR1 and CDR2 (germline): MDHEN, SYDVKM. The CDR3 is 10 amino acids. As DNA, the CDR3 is TGTGTCGTGGGGTTACTCGAGCAGTACTTC. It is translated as CVVGLLEQYF.

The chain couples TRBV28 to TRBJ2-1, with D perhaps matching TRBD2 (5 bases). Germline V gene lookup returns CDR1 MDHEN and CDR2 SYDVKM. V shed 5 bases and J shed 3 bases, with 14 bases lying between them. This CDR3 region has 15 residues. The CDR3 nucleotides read TGTGCCAGCAGTATGCGAGGGAGTGACTACAATGAGCAGTTCTTC. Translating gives CASSMRGSDYNEQFF.

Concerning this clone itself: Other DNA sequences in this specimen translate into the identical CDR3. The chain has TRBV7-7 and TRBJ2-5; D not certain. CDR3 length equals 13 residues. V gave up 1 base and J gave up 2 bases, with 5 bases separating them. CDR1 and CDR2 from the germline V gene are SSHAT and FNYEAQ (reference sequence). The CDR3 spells CASSLDGQETQYF. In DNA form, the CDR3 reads TGTGCCAGCAGCTTAGACGGGCAAGAGACCCAGTACTTC.

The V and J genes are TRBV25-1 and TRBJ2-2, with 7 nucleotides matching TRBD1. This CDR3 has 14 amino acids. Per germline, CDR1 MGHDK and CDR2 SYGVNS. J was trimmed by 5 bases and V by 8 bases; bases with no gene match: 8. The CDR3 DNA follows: TGTGCCAGCCAGCCAGGGGGTATAACCGGGGAGCTGTTTTTT. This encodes CASQPGGITGELFF.

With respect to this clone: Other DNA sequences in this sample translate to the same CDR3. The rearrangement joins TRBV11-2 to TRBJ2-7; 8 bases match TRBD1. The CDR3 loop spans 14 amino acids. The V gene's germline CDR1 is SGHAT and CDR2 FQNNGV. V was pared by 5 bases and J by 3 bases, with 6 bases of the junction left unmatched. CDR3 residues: CASSPSTGGYEQYF. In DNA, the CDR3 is TGTGCCAGCAGCCCTTCTACAGGGGGCTACGAGCAGTACTTC.

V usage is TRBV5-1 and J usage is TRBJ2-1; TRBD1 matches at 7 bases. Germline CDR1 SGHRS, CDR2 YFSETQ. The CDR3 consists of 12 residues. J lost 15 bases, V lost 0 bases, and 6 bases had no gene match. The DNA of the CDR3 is TGCGCCAGCAGCTTGGCCTTGGACAGGATGTTCTTC. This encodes CASSLALDRMFF. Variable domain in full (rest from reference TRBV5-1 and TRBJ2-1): KAGVTQTPRYLIKTRGQQVTLSCSPISGHRSVSWYQQTPGQGLQFLFEYFSETQRNKGNFPGRFSGRQFSNSRSEMNVSTLELGDSALYLCASSLALDRMFFGPGTRLTVL.

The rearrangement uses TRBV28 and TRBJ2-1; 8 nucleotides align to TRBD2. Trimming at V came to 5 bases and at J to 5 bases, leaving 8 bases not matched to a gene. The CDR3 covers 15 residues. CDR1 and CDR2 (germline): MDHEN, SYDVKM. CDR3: CASSHQRGLDNEQFF. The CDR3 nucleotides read TGTGCCAGCAGTCACCAGCGGGGGTTGGACAATGAGCAGTTCTTC.

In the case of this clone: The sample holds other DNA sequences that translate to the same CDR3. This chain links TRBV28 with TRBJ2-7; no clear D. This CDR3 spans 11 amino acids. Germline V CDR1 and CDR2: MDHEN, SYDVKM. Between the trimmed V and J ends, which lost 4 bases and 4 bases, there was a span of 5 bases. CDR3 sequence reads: CASSSEYEQYF. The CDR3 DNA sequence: TGTGCCAGCAGTTCAGAGTACGAGCAGTACTTC.

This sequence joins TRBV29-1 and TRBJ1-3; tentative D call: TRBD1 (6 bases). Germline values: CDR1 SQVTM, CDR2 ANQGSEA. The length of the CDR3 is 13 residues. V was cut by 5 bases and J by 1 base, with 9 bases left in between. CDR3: CSVPDRSGNTIYF. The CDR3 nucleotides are TGCAGCGTTCCTGACAGGTCTGGAAACACCATATATTTT.

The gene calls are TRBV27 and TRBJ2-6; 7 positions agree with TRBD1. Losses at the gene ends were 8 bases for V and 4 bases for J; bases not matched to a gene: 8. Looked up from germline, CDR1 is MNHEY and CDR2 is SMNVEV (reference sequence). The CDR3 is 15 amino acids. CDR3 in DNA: TGTGCCAGCGGAACGAGGGGGCAGGGGGCCAACGTCCTGACTTTC. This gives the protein CASGTRGQGANVLTF.

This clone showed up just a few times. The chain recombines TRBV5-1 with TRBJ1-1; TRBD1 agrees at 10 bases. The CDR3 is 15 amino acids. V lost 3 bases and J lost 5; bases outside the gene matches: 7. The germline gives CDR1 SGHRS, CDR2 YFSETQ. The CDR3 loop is CASSYRDRGGTEAFF. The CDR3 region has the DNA TGCGCCAGCAGCTACCGGGACAGGGGAGGGACTGAAGCTTTCTTT.

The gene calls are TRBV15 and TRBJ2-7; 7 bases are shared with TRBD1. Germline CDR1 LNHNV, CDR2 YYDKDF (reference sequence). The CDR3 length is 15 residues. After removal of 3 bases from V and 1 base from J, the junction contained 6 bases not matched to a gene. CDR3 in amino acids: CATSRRGTESYEQYF. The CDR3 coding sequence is TGTGCCACCAGCAGGAGGGGGACAGAGTCCTACGAGCAGTACTTC.

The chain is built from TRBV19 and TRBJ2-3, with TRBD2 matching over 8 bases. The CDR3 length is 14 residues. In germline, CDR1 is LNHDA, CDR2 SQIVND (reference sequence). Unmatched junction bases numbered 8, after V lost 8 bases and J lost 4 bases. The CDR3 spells CASRERGNSDTQYF. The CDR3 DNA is TGTGCCAGTCGAGAGCGGGGGAATTCAGATACGCAGTATTTT. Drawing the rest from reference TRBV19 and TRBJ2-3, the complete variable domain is DGGITQSPKYLFRKEGQNVTLSCEQNLNHDAMYWYRQDPGQGLRLIYYSQIVNDFQKGDIAEGYSVSREKKESFPLTVTSAQKNPTAFYLCASRERGNSDTQYFGPGTRLTVL.

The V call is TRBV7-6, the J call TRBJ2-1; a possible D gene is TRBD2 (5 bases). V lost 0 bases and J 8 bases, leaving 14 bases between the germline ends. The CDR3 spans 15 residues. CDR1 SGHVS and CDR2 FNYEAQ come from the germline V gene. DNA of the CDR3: TGTGCCAGCAGCTTAGCGGGAGAGCCGTTCGATGAGCAGTTCTTC. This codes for CASSLAGEPFDEQFF.

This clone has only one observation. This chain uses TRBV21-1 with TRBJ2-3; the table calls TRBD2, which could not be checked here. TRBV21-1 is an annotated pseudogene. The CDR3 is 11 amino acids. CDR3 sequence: CAVLMEDLQYF. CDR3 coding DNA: TGTGCCGTCCTGATGGAGGACCTGCAGTATTTT.

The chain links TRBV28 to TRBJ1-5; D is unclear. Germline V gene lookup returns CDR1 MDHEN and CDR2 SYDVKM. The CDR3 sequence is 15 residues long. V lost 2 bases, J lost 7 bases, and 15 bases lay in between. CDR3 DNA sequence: TGTGCCAGCAGTTTAATTCGCGGAGGCCTCCAGCCCCAGCATTTT. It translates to CASSLIRGGLQPQHF.

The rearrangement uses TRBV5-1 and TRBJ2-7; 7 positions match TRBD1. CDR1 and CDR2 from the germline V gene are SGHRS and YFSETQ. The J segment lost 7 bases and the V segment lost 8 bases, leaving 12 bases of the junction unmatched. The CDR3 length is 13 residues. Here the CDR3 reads CASNRGFQGEQYF. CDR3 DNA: TGCGCCAGTAACAGGGGATTCCAGGGAGAGCAGTACTTC. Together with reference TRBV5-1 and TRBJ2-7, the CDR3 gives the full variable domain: KAGVTQTPRYLIKTRGQQVTLSCSPISGHRSVSWYQQTPGQGLQFLFEYFSETQRNKGNFPGRFSGRQFSNSRSEMNVSTLELGDSALYLCASNRGFQGEQYFGPGTRLTVT.

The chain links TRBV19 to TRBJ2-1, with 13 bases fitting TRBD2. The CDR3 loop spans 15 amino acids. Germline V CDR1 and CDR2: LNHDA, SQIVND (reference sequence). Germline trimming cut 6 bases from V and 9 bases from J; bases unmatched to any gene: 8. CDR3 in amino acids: CASSLTSGRRSEQFF. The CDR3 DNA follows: TGTGCCAGTAGCCTGACTAGCGGGAGGAGGTCTGAGCAGTTCTTC. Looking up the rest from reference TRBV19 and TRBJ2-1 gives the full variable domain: DGGITQSPKYLFRKEGQNVTLSCEQNLNHDAMYWYRQDPGQGLRLIYYSQIVNDFQKGDIAEGYSVSREKKESFPLTVTSAQKNPTAFYLCASSLTSGRRSEQFFGPGTRLTVL.

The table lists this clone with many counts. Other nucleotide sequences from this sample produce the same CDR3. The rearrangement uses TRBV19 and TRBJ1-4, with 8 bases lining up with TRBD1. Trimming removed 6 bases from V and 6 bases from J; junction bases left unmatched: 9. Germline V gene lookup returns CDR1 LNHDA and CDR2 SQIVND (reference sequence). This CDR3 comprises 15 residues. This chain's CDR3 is CASSNPKTGDEKLFF. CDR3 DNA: TGTGCCAGTAGCAACCCAAAGACAGGGGATGAAAAACTGTTTTTT. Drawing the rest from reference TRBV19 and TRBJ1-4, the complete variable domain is DGGITQSPKYLFRKEGQNVTLSCEQNLNHDAMYWYRQDPGQGLRLIYYSQIVNDFQKGDIAEGYSVSREKKESFPLTVTSAQKNPTAFYLCASSNPKTGDEKLFFGSGTQLSVL.

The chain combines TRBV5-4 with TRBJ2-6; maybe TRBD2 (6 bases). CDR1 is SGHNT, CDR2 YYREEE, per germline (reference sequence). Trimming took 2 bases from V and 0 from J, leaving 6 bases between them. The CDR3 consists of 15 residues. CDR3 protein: CASSFGSSGANVLTF. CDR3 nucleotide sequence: TGTGCCAGCAGCTTCGGGAGCTCTGGGGCCAACGTCCTGACTTTC.

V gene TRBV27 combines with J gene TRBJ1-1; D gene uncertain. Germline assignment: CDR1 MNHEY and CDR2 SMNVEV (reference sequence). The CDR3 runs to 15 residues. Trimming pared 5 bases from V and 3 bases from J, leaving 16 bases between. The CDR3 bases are TGTGCCAGCAGTCCAAGAGGGAATTTAGACACTGAAGCTTTCTTT. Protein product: CASSPRGNLDTEAFF.

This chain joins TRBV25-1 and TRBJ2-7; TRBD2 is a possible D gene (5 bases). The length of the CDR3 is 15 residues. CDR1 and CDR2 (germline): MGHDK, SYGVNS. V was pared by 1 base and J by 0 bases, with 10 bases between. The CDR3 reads CASSESGSGSYEQYF. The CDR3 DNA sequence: TGTGCCAGCAGTGAATCTGGGAGCGGCTCCTACGAGCAGTACTTC.